Below, 26 T cell receptor beta chains from the same sample are listed, as sequenced in a study of control samples from healthy donors and cancer patients. Here immunoSEQ multiplex PCR was the method, and the copy in TCRdb shows in-frame clones only, minus some. The sample has approximately 83,000 clones, 85% to 95% seen once; the top ten hold approximately 1.5%. The specimen was blood. Receptors were obtained from a woman aged 25 to 39 in good health.

This clone was detected once. This chain joins TRBV4-1 and TRBJ2-7; D not certain. V was cut by 0 bases and J by 2 bases, with 14 bases left in between. The germline CDR1 and CDR2 sequences are MGHRA and YSYEKL. The CDR3 is 16 residues long. CDR3 DNA: TGCGCCAGCAGCCAAGAAAGTGGAGTGAAGACCTACGAGCAGTACTTC. This gives the protein CASSQESGVKTYEQYF.

The gene calls are TRBV11-3 and TRBJ2-1; perhaps TRBD1 as D (6 bases). With 5 bases removed from V and 4 bases from J, the gap between germline ends came to 12 bases. CDR1 SGHNT and CDR2 YENEEA come from the germline V gene. The CDR3 has 14 residues. CDR3 coding DNA: TGTGCCAGCAGCGAACCCGGACAGTACAATGAGCAGTTCTTC. This codes for CASSEPGQYNEQFF.

The V call is TRBV15, the J call TRBJ1-6; no reliable D call. Germline CDR1 and CDR2: LNHNV and YYDKDF (reference sequence). This CDR3 is built from 13 residues. The V end was cut by 0 bases, the J end by 7 bases, with 4 bases between. CDR3 DNA: TGTGCCACCAGCAGAGATCCGAATTCACCCCTCCACTTT. Its translation: CATSRDPNSPLHF.

About this clone: The same CDR3 is also encoded by other DNA sequences in this sample. The V call is TRBV18, the J call TRBJ2-2; a possible D gene is TRBD2 (6 bases). The CDR3 has 14 residues. Germline V gives CDR1 KGHSH, CDR2 LQKENI. With 3 bases removed from V and 1 base from J, the gap between germline ends came to 6 bases. This chain's CDR3 is CASSPGLNTGELFF. The CDR3 DNA reads as TGTGCCAGCTCACCGGGACTGAACACCGGGGAGCTGTTTTTT. Filled out from reference TRBV18 and TRBJ2-2, the complete variable domain reads NAGVMQNPRHLVRRRGQEARLRCSPMKGHSHVYWYRQLPEEGLKFMVYLQKENIIDESGMPKERFSAEFPKEGPSILRIQQVVRGDSAAYFCASSPGLNTGELFFGEGSRLTVL.

The J gene is TRBJ1-5, the V gene TRBV30, with no clear D. The CDR3 has 13 amino acids. Trimming shortened V by 2 bases and J by 5 bases, and 10 bases separated the two germline ends. The V gene's germline CDR1 is GTSNPN and CDR2 SVGIG (reference sequence). This chain's CDR3 is CAWSSGGDQPQHF. Here the CDR3 DNA reads TGTGCCTGGAGTTCGGGAGGCGATCAGCCCCAGCATTTT.

The V and J genes are TRBV5-4 and TRBJ2-1; perhaps TRBD1 as D (6 bases). The V gene's germline CDR1 is SGHNT and CDR2 YYREEE (reference sequence). V gave up 0 bases and J gave up 8 bases, with 24 bases separating them. The CDR3 extends over 18 amino acids. The CDR3 DNA follows: TGTGCCAGCAGCTTGGCTCCATACGGACAGCGGCTCGAGGATGAGCAGTTCTTC. Translation gives CASSLAPYGQRLEDEQFF. Drawing the rest from reference TRBV5-4 and TRBJ2-1, the complete variable domain is ETGVTQSPTHLIKTRGQQVTLRCSSQSGHNTVSWYQQALGQGPQFIFQYYREEENGRGNFPPRFSGLQFPNYSSELNVNALELDDSALYLCASSLAPYGQRLEDEQFFGPGTRLTVL.

The V gene is TRBV24-1, the J gene TRBJ2-1; 12 positions match TRBD2. Germline V gives CDR1 KGHDR, CDR2 SFDVKD. The CDR3 loop spans 13 amino acids. Unmatched junction bases numbered 5, after V lost 9 bases and J lost 9 bases. The chain's CDR3 is CATASGRVPEQFF. CDR3 nucleotides: TGTGCCACCGCTAGCGGGAGGGTTCCTGAGCAGTTCTTC.

This chain joins TRBV19 and TRBJ2-3, with D perhaps matching TRBD2 (6 bases). The CDR3 has 15 amino acids. Germline-derived CDR1 and CDR2 are LNHDA and SQIVND (reference sequence). The ends were cut back, 7 bases at V and 7 bases at J, with 21 bases in the middle. For the CDR3, the DNA is TGTGCCAGTAAAACTGCGGGAACGGTAGGGAATACGCAGTATTTT. Its translation: CASKTAGTVGNTQYF.

The rearrangement uses TRBV9 and TRBJ2-5, with D perhaps TRBD1 or TRBD2 (5 bases each). V lost 4 bases to trimming and J lost 4 bases, with 23 bases between them. Germline V CDR1 and CDR2: SGDLS, YYNGEE. This CDR3 comprises 17 residues. The CDR3 region has the DNA TGTGCCAGCAGCCCCCGAGTAAGAGGGGATGGCGGAGAGACCCAGTACTTC. This encodes CASSPRVRGDGGETQYF.

CDR3 nucleotide sequence: TGTGCCAGTACCCTAACGGCCGGACAGGGCTACGAGCAGTACTTC. Residues: CASTLTAGQGYEQYF. This chain links TRBV19 with TRBJ2-7; the match to TRBD1 covers 8 bases. The CDR3 runs 15 residues. Germline CDR1 LNHDA, CDR2 SQIVND (reference sequence). V lost 7 bases to trimming and J lost 3 bases; unmatched junction nucleotides: 11.

The V call is TRBV27, the J call TRBJ2-1; D is possibly TRBD1 (6 bases). CDR1 is MNHEY and CDR2 is SMNVEV in the germline V gene (reference sequence). V lost 7 bases and J lost 6, with 19 bases in between. The CDR3 sequence is 15 residues long. CDR3 residues: CASTGGQGGFNEQFF. CDR3 DNA sequence: TGTGCCAGCACCGGTGGTCAAGGGGGTTTCAATGAGCAGTTCTTC.

This clone has just a few counts. The V call is TRBV2, the J call TRBJ1-5, with TRBD1 as a possible D gene (5 bases). This CDR3 has 13 residues. Germline values: CDR1 SNHLY, CDR2 FYNNEI. Trimming left V 5 bases short and J 7 bases short, with 12 bases between. In DNA, the CDR3 is TGTGCCAGCAGTCTGGGGCCTAGGCAGCCCCAGCATTTT. Protein sequence: CASSLGPRQPQHF. Combining the CDR3 with reference TRBV2 and TRBJ1-5 gives the whole variable domain EPEVTQTPSHQVTQMGQEVILRCVPISNHLYFYWYRQILGQKVEFLVSFYNNEISEKSEIFDDQFSVERPDGSNFTLKIRSTKLEDSAMYFCASSLGPRQPQHFGDGTRLSIL.

The genes are TRBV19 and TRBJ1-4; the D gene is possibly TRBD1 (5 bases). V was trimmed by 1 base and J by 7 bases, leaving 13 bases between them. Germline V gene sequence: CDR1 LNHDA, CDR2 SQIVND (reference sequence). The CDR3 runs to 15 residues. The CDR3 DNA reads as TGTGCCAGTAGTATAGTCCCAGGGTCGGGTGAAAAACTGTTTTTT. Residues: CASSIVPGSGEKLFF.

The table lists this clone with a count of one. The chain uses TRBV19 and TRBJ2-7; D is unresolved. The CDR3 covers 14 residues. The V gene's germline CDR1 is LNHDA and CDR2 SQIVND (reference sequence). V was clipped by 3 bases and J by 2 bases, with 11 bases between them. CDR3 region: CASSIWQAPYEQYF. CDR3 DNA sequence: TGTGCCAGTAGTATTTGGCAGGCCCCCTACGAGCAGTACTTC.

The chain uses TRBV24-1 and TRBJ2-7, with TRBD1 as a possible D gene (6 bases). CDR1 KGHDR and CDR2 SFDVKD come from the germline V gene. There are 14 residues in the CDR3. Trimming left V 3 bases short and J 2 bases short, with 10 bases between. The CDR3 loop reads CATSDNGQPYEQYF. The CDR3 nucleotides are TGTGCCACCAGTGATAACGGACAGCCCTACGAGCAGTACTTC.

The V and J genes are TRBV28 and TRBJ1-4, with TRBD1 identical over 11 bases. In germline, CDR1 is MDHEN, CDR2 SYDVKM. V trimming: 6 bases; J trimming: 4 bases; junction bases outside the gene matches: 4. The CDR3 runs to 15 residues. For the CDR3, the DNA is TGTGCCAGCAGCCTAGGGACAGGGGGTAATGAAAAACTGTTTTTT. Protein product: CASSLGTGGNEKLFF.

The chain uses TRBV4-1 and TRBJ1-2; TRBD1 matches 8 bases. The CDR3 spans 14 residues. The V segment lost 4 bases and the J segment 8 bases; nucleotides outside the gene matches: 9. Germline loops: CDR1 MGHRA, CDR2 YSYEKL. CDR3: CASSPGTGWLGYTF. The CDR3 coding sequence is TGCGCCAGCAGCCCCGGGACAGGCTGGCTCGGCTACACCTTC.

The chain joins TRBV23-1 to TRBJ2-1; D remains unclear. TRBV23-1 is flagged as an ORF with uncertain function. V was clipped by 4 bases and J by 5 bases, with 18 bases between them. This CDR3 spans 16 amino acids. The CDR3 DNA reads as TGCGCCAGCAGTCCGCACCGGGCCCCCAGGAACAATGAGCAGTTCTTC. The encoded protein is CASSPHRAPRNNEQFF.

The V call is TRBV6-5, the J call TRBJ1-2; 8 bases line up with TRBD1. Per germline, CDR1 MNHEY and CDR2 SVGAGI. The CDR3 totals 14 residues. J lost 4 bases, V lost 4 bases, and 5 bases had no gene match. CDR3 sequence (DNA): TGTGCCAGCAGTTGGGGACAGGCGAGCTATGGCTACACCTTC. As protein: CASSWGQASYGYTF.

The chain recombines TRBV9 with TRBJ2-7, with TRBD1 identical over 7 bases. CDR1 and CDR2 from the germline V gene are SGDLS and YYNGEE. This CDR3 is built from 16 residues. The trim removed 3 bases at V and 0 bases at J, leaving 9 bases unmatched. As DNA, the CDR3 is TGTGCCAGCAGCGCGCGTACAGGGGCCAGCTCCTACGAGCAGTACTTC. Its protein is CASSARTGASSYEQYF.

In this sample, this clone turned up once. The V call is TRBV6-5, the J call TRBJ1-5, with D maybe TRBD1 (5 bases). The CDR3 spans 13 residues. The V end lost 6 bases, the J end lost 6 bases, and 12 bases lay between the germline ends. The germline gives CDR1 MNHEY, CDR2 SVGAGI. Written as DNA, the CDR3 is TGTGCCAGCAGACCTTTTAGGGGTCAGCCCCAGCATTTT. Translation: CASRPFRGQPQHF.

This chain connects TRBV7-2 to TRBJ1-3; 7 nucleotides align to TRBD1. There are 13 residues in the CDR3. With 5 bases clipped from V and 4 bases from J, the junction kept 2 bases outside the gene matches. Germline V gives CDR1 SGHTA, CDR2 FQGNSA. The CDR3 nucleotides are TGTGCCAGCAGCGTGGGACAGGGAAACACCATATATTTT. Amino acids: CASSVGQGNTIYF. The complete variable domain, with remaining parts taken from reference TRBV7-2 and TRBJ1-3, reads GAGVSQSPSNKVTEKGKDVELRCDPISGHTALYWYRQSLGQGLEFLIYFQGNSAPDKSGLPSDRFSAERTGGSVSTLTIQRTQQEDSAVYLCASSVGQGNTIYFGEGSWLTVV.

V is TRBV7-6 and J is TRBJ2-1, with 7 bases fitting TRBD1. Germline V gene lookup returns CDR1 SGHVS and CDR2 FNYEAQ. The CDR3 extends over 17 amino acids. J lost 8 bases, V lost 3 bases, and 16 bases had no gene match. The CDR3 here is CASSLTRGQMGFDEQFF. In DNA, the CDR3 is TGTGCCAGCAGCTTGACAAGGGGACAGATGGGCTTTGATGAGCAGTTCTTC.

This chain uses TRBV5-1 with TRBJ2-5, with 8 bases identical to TRBD1. The CDR3 is 13 residues long. V trimming: 2 bases; J trimming: 4 bases; junction bases outside the gene matches: 1. Germline CDR1 reads SGHRS; CDR2 reads YFSETQ. CDR3 region: CASSLTGGETQYF. The CDR3 region has the DNA TGCGCCAGCAGCTTAACAGGGGGAGAGACCCAGTACTTC.

This chain links TRBV11-2 with TRBJ2-7, with D maybe TRBD1 (6 bases). V lost 0 bases and J lost 4, with 13 bases in between. The CDR3 runs to 15 residues. Germline lookup yields CDR1 SGHAT and CDR2 FQNNGV. CDR3 nucleotide sequence: TGTGCCAGCAGCTTAGAACTACAGGGTAATTACGAGCAGTACTTC. Translated, it gives CASSLELQGNYEQYF.

This clone occurred once. The chain joins TRBV6-5 to TRBJ1-1, with D possibly matching TRBD1 (5 bases). The V gene lost 0 bases and the J gene lost 5 bases, with 10 bases spanning the gap. The CDR3 is 14 amino acids. CDR1 is MNHEY, CDR2 SVGAGI, per germline. CDR3 in DNA: TGTGCCAGCAGTTACTCGATTGGGGGTACTGAAGCTTTCTTT. Translating it yields CASSYSIGGTEAFF.